Here is one TCR beta chain with its context. Its specificity is unknown. The source of the sample is a study of T cells in localized non-small cell lung cancer. Overall study results and limits: Uninvolved neighboring lung showed the greatest T cell clonality, exceeding tumor.

Germline values: CDR1 SEHNR, CDR2 FQNEAQ (reference sequence). Between the trimmed V and J ends, which lost 3 bases and 0 bases, there was a span of 8 bases. CDR3 length: 14 amino acids. Method: immunoSEQ multiplex PCR; TCRdb's copy keeps in-frame clones and lacks some. This sample has tens of thousands of clones; roughly 91% occur once, and the top ten carry 20% to 25%. The sequenced sample was peripheral blood, obtained before any cancer treatment. V and J are TRBV7-9 and TRBJ1-2, with D unclear. This TCR derives from a woman aged 35 to 69 with stage I squamous cell lung carcinoma. Here the CDR3 reads CASSLDGPNYGYTF. As DNA, the CDR3 is TGTGCCAGCAGCTTGGACGGTCCTAACTATGGCTACACCTTC.